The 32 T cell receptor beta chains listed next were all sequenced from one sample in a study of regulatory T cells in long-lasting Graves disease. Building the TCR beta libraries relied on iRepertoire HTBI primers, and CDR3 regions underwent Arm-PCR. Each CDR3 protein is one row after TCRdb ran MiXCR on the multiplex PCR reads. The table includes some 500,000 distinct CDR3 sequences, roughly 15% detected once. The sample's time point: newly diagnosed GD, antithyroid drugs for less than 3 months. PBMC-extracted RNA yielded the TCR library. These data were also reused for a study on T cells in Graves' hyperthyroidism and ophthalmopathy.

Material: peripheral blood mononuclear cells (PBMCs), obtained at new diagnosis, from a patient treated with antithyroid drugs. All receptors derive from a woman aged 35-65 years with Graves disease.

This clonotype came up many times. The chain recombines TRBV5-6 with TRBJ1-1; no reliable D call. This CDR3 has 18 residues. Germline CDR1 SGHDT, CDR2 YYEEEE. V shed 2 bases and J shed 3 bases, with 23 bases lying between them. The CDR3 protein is CASSLFGREFHLDTEAFF. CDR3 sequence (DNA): TGTGCCAGCAGCTTATTTGGTCGGGAATTTCACCTGGACACTGAAGCTTTCTTT.

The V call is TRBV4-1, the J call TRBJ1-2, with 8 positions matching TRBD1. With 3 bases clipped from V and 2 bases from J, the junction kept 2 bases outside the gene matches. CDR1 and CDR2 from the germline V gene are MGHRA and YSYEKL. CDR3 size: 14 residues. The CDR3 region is CASSHWTGNYGYTF. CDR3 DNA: TGCGCCAGCAGCCACTGGACAGGGAACTATGGCTACACCTTC.

The CDR3 here is CASSRAPAYEQYF. The CDR3 DNA reads as TGCGCCAGCAGCCGGGCGCCCGCCTACGAGCAGTACTTC. V is TRBV4-1 and J is TRBJ2-7; D gene uncertain. Germline V lookup: CDR1 MGHRA, CDR2 YSYEKL. V lost 4 bases to trimming and J lost 2 bases, with 9 bases between them. This CDR3 has 13 residues.

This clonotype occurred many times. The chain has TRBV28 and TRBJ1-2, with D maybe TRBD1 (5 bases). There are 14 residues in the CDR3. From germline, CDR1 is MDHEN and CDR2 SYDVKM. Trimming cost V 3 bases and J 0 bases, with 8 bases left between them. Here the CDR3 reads CASSFEGANYGYTF. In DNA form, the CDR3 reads TGTGCCAGCAGTTTCGAAGGGGCTAACTATGGCTACACCTTC.

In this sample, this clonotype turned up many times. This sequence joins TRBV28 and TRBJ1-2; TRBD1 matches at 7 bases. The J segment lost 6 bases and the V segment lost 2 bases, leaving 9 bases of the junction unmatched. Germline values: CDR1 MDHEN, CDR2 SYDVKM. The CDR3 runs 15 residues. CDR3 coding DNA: TGTGCCAGCAGTTTACCCCTCGGACAGGAAGATGGCTACACCTTC. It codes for CASSLPLGQEDGYTF.

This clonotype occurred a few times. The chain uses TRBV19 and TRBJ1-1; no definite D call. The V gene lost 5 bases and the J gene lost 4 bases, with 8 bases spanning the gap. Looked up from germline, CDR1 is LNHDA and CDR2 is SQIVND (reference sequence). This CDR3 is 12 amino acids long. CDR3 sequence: CASSFGSTEAFF. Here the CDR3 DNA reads TGTGCCAGTAGTTTCGGGAGCACTGAAGCTTTCTTT.

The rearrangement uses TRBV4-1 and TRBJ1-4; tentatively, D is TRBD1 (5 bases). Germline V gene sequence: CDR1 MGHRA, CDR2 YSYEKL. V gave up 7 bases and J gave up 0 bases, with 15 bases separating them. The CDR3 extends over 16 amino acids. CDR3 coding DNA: TGCGCCAGCAAGACAGCTGGAGGGACAACTAATGAAAAACTGTTTTTT. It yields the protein CASKTAGGTTNEKLFF.

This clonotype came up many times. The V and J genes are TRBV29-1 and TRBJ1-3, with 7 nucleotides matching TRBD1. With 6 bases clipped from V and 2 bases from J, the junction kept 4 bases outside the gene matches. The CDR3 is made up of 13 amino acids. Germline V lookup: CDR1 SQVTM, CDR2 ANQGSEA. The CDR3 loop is CSVDTGAGNTIYF. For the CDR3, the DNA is TGCAGCGTAGACACAGGGGCTGGAAACACCATATATTTT.

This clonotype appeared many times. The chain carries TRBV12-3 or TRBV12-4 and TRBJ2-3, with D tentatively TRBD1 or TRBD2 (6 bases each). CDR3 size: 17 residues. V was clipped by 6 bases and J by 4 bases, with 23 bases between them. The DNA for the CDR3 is TGTGCCAGCAGCGATATAGGTAGGGGGGCTGGATCAGATACGCAGTATTTT. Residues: CASSDIGRGAGSDTQYF.

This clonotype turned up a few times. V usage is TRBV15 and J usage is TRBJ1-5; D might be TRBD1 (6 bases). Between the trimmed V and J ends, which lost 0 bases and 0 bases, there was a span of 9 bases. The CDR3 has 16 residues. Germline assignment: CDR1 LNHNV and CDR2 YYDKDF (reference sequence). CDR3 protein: CATSRDYRDSNQPQHF. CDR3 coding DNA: TGTGCCACCAGCAGAGATTACAGGGATAGCAATCAGCCCCAGCATTTT.

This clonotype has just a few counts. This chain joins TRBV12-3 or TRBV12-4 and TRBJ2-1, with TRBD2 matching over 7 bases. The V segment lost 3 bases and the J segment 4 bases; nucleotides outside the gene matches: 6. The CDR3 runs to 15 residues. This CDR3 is CASSFAGRKYNEQFF. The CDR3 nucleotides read TGTGCCAGCAGTTTTGCCGGGAGGAAATACAATGAGCAGTTCTTC.

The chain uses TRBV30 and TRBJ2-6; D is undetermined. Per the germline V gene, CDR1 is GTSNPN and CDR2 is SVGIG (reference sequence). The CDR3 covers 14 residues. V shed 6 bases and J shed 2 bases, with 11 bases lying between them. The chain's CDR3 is CACHFQAGANVLTF. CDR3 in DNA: TGTGCCTGCCATTTCCAGGCTGGGGCCAACGTCCTGACTTTC.

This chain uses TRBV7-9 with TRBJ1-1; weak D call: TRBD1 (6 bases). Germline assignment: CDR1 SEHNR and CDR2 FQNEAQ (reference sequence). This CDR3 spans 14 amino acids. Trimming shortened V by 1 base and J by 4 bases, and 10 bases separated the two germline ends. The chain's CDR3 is CASSLGTAFTEAFF. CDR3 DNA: TGTGCCAGCAGCTTAGGGACAGCCTTCACTGAAGCTTTCTTT. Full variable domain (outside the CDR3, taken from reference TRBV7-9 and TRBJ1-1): DTGVSQNPRHKITKRGQNVTFRCDPISEHNRLYWYRQTLGQGPEFLTYFQNEAQLEKSRLLSDRFSAERPKGSFSTLEIQRTEQGDSAMYLCASSLGTAFTEAFFGQGTRLTVV.

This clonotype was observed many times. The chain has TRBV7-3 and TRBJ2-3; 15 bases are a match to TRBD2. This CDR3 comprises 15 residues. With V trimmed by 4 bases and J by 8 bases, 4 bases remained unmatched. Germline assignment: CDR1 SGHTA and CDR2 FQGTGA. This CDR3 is CASSWTSGGASTQYF. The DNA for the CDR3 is TGTGCCAGCAGCTGGACTAGCGGGGGGGCAAGTACGCAGTATTTT.

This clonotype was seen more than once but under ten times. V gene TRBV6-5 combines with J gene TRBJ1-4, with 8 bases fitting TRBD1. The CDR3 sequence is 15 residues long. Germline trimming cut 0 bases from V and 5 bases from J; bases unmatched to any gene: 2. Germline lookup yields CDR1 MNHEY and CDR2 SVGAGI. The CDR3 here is CASSYSRTGNEKLFF. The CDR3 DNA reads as TGTGCCAGCAGTTACTCGAGGACAGGGAATGAAAAACTGTTTTTT.

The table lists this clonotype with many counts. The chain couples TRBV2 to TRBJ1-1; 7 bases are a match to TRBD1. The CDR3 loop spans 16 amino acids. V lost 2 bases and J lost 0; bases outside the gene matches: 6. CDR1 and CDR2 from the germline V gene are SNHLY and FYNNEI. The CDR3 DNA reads TGTGCCAGCAGTGAACAGGGGACAGCGCTGAACACTGAAGCTTTCTTT. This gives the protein CASSEQGTALNTEAFF.

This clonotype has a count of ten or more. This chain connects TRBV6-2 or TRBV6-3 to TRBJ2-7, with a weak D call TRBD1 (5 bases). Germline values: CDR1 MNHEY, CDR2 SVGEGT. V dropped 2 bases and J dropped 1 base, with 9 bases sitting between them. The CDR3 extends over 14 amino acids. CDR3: CASSYGQLSYEQYF. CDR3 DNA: TGTGCCAGCAGTTACGGACAACTTTCCTACGAGCAGTACTTC.

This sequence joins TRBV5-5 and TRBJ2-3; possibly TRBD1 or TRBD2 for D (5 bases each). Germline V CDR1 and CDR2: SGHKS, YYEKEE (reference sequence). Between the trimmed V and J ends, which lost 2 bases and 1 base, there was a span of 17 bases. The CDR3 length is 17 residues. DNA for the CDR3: TGTGCCAGCAGCTTCTCTGGGGGAAGCATTGGCACAGATACGCAGTATTTT. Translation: CASSFSGGSIGTDTQYF.

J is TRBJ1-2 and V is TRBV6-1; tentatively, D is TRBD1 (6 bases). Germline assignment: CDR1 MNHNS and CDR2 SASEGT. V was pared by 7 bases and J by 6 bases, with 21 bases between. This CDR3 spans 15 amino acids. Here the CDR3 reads CASNSGEGGFDGYTF. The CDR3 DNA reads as TGTGCCAGCAACTCCGGGGAAGGGGGTTTTGATGGCTACACCTTC.

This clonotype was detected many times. The DNA for the CDR3 is TGTGCCAGCTCACCACCGGAATTAGCGGGGGCCCACGAGCAGTACTTC. Translation: CASSPPELAGAHEQYF. V and J are TRBV18 and TRBJ2-7; 9 nucleotides agree with TRBD2. V lost 0 bases, J lost 5 bases, and 8 bases stayed unmatched. Germline-derived CDR1 and CDR2 are KGHSH and LQKENI. The length of the CDR3 is 16 residues. The full variable domain, rest sourced from reference TRBV18 and TRBJ2-7, is NAGVMQNPRHLVRRRGQEARLRCSPMKGHSHVYWYRQLPEEGLKFMVYLQKENIIDESGMPKERFSAEFPKEGPSILRIQQVVRGDSAAYFCASSPPELAGAHEQYFGPGTRLTVT.

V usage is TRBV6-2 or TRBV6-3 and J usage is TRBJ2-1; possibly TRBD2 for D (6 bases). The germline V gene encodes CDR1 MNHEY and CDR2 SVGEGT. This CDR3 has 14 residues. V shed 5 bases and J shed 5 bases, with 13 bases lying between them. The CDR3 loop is CASSPPGLHNEQFF. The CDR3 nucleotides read TGTGCCAGCAGTCCGCCGGGACTTCACAATGAGCAGTTCTTC.

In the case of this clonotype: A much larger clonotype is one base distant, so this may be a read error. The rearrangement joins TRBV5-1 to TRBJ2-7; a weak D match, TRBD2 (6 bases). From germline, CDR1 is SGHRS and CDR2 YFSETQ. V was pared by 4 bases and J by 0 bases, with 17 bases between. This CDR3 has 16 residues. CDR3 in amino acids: CASSVGGTSSSYEQYF. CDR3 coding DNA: TGCGCCAGCAGCGTGGGCGGGACTTCGAGCTCCTACGAGCAGTACTTC.

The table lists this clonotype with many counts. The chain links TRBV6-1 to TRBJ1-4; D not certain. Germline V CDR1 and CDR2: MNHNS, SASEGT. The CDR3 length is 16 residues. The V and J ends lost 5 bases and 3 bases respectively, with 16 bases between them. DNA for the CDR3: TGTGCCAGCAGTCCTACCTTCAGCTCGTCTAATGAAAAACTGTTTTTT. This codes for CASSPTFSSSNEKLFF.

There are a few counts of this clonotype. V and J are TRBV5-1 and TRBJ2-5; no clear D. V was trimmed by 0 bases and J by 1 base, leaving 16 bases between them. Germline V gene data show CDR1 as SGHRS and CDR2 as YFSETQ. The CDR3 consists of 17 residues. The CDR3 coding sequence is TGCGCCAGCAGCTTGGAACCATCCACCTATTTCCAAGAGACCCAGTACTTC. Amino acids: CASSLEPSTYFQETQYF.

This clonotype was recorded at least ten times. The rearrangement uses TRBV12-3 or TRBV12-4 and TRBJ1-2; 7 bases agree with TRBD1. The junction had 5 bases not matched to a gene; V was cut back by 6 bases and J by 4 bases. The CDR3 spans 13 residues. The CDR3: CASRQGGSYGYTF. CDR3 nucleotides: TGTGCCAGCAGACAAGGGGGCAGCTATGGCTACACCTTC.

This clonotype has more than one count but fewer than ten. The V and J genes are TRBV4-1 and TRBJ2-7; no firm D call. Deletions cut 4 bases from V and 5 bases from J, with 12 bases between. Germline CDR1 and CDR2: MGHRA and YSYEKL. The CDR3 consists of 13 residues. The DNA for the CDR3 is TGCGCCAGCAGCCCCCCAGGCCTTAACGAGCAGTACTTC. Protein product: CASSPPGLNEQYF.

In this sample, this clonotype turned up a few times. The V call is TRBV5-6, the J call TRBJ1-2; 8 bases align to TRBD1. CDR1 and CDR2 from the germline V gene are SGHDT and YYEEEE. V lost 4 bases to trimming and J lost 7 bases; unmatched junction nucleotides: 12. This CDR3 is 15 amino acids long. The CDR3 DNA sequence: TGTGCCAGCAGCCTCGGGGGGCAGGGGGCGGCTGGCTACACCTTC. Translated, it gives CASSLGGQGAAGYTF.

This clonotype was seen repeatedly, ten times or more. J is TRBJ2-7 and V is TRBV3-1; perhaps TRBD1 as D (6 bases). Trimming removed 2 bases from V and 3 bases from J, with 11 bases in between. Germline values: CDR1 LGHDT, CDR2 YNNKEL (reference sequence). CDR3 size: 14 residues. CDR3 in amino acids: CASSQQGSGYEQYF. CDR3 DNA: TGTGCCAGCAGCCAACAGGGGAGCGGCTACGAGCAGTACTTC.

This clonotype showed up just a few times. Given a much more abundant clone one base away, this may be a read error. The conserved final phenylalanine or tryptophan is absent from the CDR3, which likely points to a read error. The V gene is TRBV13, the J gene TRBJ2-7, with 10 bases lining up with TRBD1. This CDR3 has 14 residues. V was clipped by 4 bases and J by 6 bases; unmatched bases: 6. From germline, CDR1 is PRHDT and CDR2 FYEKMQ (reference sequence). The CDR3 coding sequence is TGTGCCAGCAGCTACGGGACAGGGGAAGGCGAGCAGTACCTC. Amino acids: CASSYGTGEGEQYL.

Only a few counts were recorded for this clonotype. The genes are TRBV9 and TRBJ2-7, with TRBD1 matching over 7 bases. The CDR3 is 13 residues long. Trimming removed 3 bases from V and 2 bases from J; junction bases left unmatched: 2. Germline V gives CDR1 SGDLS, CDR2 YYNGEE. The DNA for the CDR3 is TGTGCCAGCAGCGAGGGACAGACCTACGAGCAGTACTTC. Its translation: CASSEGQTYEQYF.

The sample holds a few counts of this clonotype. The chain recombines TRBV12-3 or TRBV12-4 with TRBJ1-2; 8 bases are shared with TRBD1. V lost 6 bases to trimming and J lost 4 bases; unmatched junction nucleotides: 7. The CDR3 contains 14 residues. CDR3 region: CASRRPGQVYGYTF. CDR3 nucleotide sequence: TGTGCCAGCAGGCGACCGGGACAGGTCTATGGCTACACCTTC.

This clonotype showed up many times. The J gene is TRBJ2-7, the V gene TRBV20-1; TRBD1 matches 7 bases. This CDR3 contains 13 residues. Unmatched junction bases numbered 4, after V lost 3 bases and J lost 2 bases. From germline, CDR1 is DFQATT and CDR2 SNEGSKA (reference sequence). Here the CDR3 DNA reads TGCAGTGCTAGTCAGGGGGACGCCTACGAGCAGTACTTC. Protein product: CSASQGDAYEQYF.